Presented here are 30 T cell receptor beta chains from one specimen sequenced in a study of cytomegalovirus exposure and HLA in healthy donors. PCR was performed using 60 Vbeta and 13 Jbeta primers. Produced via immunoSEQ multiplex PCR; TCRdb's table is partial and in-frame only. This repertoire shows over 100,000 clones, approximately 81% found once; its top ten account for roughly 2.2%. Sequences were obtained from PBMCs. These receptors were collected from a woman under 40 in good health and CMV-seronegative.

The rearrangement links TRBV7-9 to TRBJ2-5; D is perhaps TRBD1 (6 bases). Deletions cut 5 bases from V and 11 bases from J, with 15 bases between. CDR3 length: 12 amino acids. CDR1 and CDR2 from the germline V gene are SEHNR and FQNEAQ (reference sequence). The CDR3 DNA is TGTGCCAGCAGCCCTACCAGGGGAGAGCAGTACTTC. It yields the protein CASSPTRGEQYF.

As concerns this clone: Compared with germline, one end of the junction differs, possibly owing to a read error. The gene calls are TRBV28 and TRBJ2-2; TRBD2 agrees at 10 bases. CDR3 length: 19 residues. The germline V gene encodes CDR1 MDHEN and CDR2 SYDVKM. For the CDR3, the DNA is TGTGCCAGCAGCTTATGGCCCGAGACTAGCGGGTCGGACACCGGGGAGCTGTTTTTT. It codes for CASSLWPETSGSDTGELFF.

V and J are TRBV28 and TRBJ2-1; TRBD2 agrees at 12 bases. Trimming cost V 2 bases and J 7 bases; bases outside gene matches: 3. CDR1 is MDHEN and CDR2 is SYDVKM in the germline V gene. This CDR3 spans 15 amino acids. CDR3 sequence: CASSLGLAGGNEQFF. Written as DNA, the CDR3 is TGTGCCAGCAGTTTAGGCCTAGCGGGAGGGAATGAGCAGTTCTTC.

A single count supports this clone. The gene calls are TRBV19 and TRBJ2-7, with a tentative D call TRBD1 (5 bases). Per the germline V gene, CDR1 is LNHDA and CDR2 is SQIVND (reference sequence). V was clipped by 4 bases and J by 7 bases, with 14 bases between them. CDR3 size: 13 residues. CDR3 coding DNA: TGTGCCAGTAGTAGGCAGGGATCAGGTGAGCAGTACTTC. Its protein product is CASSRQGSGEQYF.

The chain joins TRBV9 to TRBJ2-1, with 8 nucleotides matching TRBD1. The CDR3 totals 16 residues. Unmatched junction bases numbered 11, after V lost 2 bases and J lost 7 bases. In germline, CDR1 is SGDLS, CDR2 YYNGEE. The chain's CDR3 is CASSVSIGTGSNEQFF. The CDR3 nucleotides are TGTGCCAGCAGCGTCTCAATCGGGACAGGTAGTAATGAGCAGTTCTTC.

This chain links TRBV7-8 with TRBJ2-2, with TRBD1 as a possible D gene (5 bases). Germline CDR1 and CDR2: SGHVS and FQNEAQ. The CDR3 spans 17 residues. The germline V and J ends were trimmed by 5 bases and 1 base, with 17 bases remaining between them. This CDR3 is CASSLDIAMKNTGELFF. The CDR3 bases are TGTGCCAGCAGCCTGGACATAGCAATGAAGAACACCGGGGAGCTGTTTTTT. Drawing the rest from reference TRBV7-8 and TRBJ2-2, the complete variable domain is GAGVSQSPRYKVAKRGQDVALRCDPISGHVSLFWYQQALGQGPEFLTYFQNEAQLDKSGLPSDRFFAERPEGSVSTLKIQRTQQEDSAVYLCASSLDIAMKNTGELFFGEGSRLTVL.

The rearrangement uses TRBV5-1 and TRBJ2-5, with TRBD2 as a possible D gene (5 bases). V dropped 4 bases and J dropped 5 bases, with 15 bases sitting between them. Germline lookup yields CDR1 SGHRS and CDR2 YFSETQ. The CDR3 has 14 residues. CDR3 loop: CASSPLIEGETQYF. The DNA of the CDR3 is TGCGCCAGCAGCCCCTTAATAGAGGGTGAGACCCAGTACTTC.

The chain uses TRBV4-1 and TRBJ1-5, with TRBD1 matching over 8 bases. The ends lost 2 bases at V and 6 bases at J; junction bases unmatched: 6. This CDR3 has 15 amino acids. Germline CDR1 is MGHRA and CDR2 is YSYEKL. The CDR3 loop reads CASSQKGQGLQPQHF. The CDR3 nucleotides read TGCGCCAGCAGCCAAAAAGGACAGGGACTTCAGCCCCAGCATTTT.

V and J are TRBV4-3 and TRBJ2-7; 7 bases fit TRBD1. Germline-derived CDR1 and CDR2 are LGHNA and YSLEER. The V and J ends lost 0 bases and 3 bases, in that order; junction bases with no gene match: 8. The CDR3 consists of 16 residues. The CDR3 is CASSQDGPGQIYEQYF. The CDR3 nucleotides are TGCGCCAGCAGCCAAGATGGTCCGGGACAGATCTACGAGCAGTACTTC.

The CDR3 DNA reads TGTGCCAGCAGCTTACAGGGGACCCAGGGAGAACTGTTTTTT. Translation gives CASSLQGTQGELFF. The chain recombines TRBV5-4 with TRBJ1-4, with 7 bases aligning to TRBD1. CDR3 length equals 14 residues. The germline CDR1 and CDR2 sequences are SGHNT and YYREEE (reference sequence). The junction had 10 bases not matched to a gene; V was cut back by 2 bases and J by 12 bases. The variable domain in full, with the rest retrieved from reference TRBV5-4 and TRBJ1-4, is ETGVTQSPTHLIKTRGQQVTLRCSSQSGHNTVSWYQQALGQGPQFIFQYYREEENGRGNFPPRFSGLQFPNYSSELNVNALELDDSALYLCASSLQGTQGELFFGSGTQLSVL.

CDR3 bases: TGTGCCTGGAGTGTACACGCAGGGGGCAACACTGAAGCTTTCTTT. Amino acids: CAWSVHAGGNTEAFF. The chain is built from TRBV30 and TRBJ1-1, with 8 bases fitting TRBD1. V lost 0 bases and J lost 2; bases outside the gene matches: 5. CDR1 and CDR2 from the germline V gene are GTSNPN and SVGIG (reference sequence). The CDR3 runs to 15 residues.

This rearrangement joins TRBV14 to TRBJ2-3; 13 nucleotides match TRBD2. The CDR3 is 16 amino acids. The ends lost 4 bases at V and 1 base at J; junction bases unmatched: 2. Germline V CDR1 and CDR2: SGHDN, FVKESK. The CDR3: CASSRGTSGGTDTQYF. The CDR3 DNA reads as TGTGCCAGCAGCCGCGGGACTAGCGGGGGCACAGATACGCAGTATTTT.

This clone was detected once. The chain uses TRBV4-1 and TRBJ2-5; 7 bases fit TRBD1. V trimming: 4 bases; J trimming: 0 bases; junction bases outside the gene matches: 2. Germline V CDR1 and CDR2: MGHRA, YSYEKL. This CDR3 is built from 14 residues. CDR3 sequence reads: CASSPGTDQETQYF. The CDR3 DNA is TGCGCCAGCAGCCCTGGGACAGACCAAGAGACCCAGTACTTC.

This clone was recorded only once. The CDR3 reads CASSQDSGGPRGYTF. The DNA for the CDR3 is TGTGCCAGCAGCCAAGATTCGGGAGGGCCGCGGGGCTACACCTTC. The chain has TRBV14 and TRBJ1-2; D is unclear. Germline CDR1 is SGHDN and CDR2 is FVKESK. V lost 0 bases to trimming and J lost 8 bases, with 16 bases between them. The CDR3 consists of 15 residues.

The chain employs TRBV10-1 and TRBJ2-5; perhaps TRBD2 as D (6 bases). V was shortened by 8 bases and J by 2 bases, with 15 bases between the two germline ends. CDR1 is WNHNN and CDR2 is SYGVQD in the germline V gene (reference sequence). This CDR3 spans 14 amino acids. CDR3 in DNA: TGCGCCAGCTCCCTTGGGGGGATACAAGAGACCCAGTACTTC. As protein: CASSLGGIQETQYF.

CDR3 residues: CASSLQGHEQYF. The CDR3 DNA is TGTGCCAGCAGCTTACAGGGCCACGAGCAGTACTTC. This chain joins TRBV7-2 and TRBJ2-7; D may be TRBD1 (5 bases). V was clipped by 2 bases and J by 5 bases, with 7 bases between them. This CDR3 has 12 residues. Germline V gene sequence: CDR1 SGHTA, CDR2 FQGNSA. Full variable domain (remainder filled in from reference TRBV7-2 and TRBJ2-7): GAGVSQSPSNKVTEKGKDVELRCDPISGHTALYWYRQSLGQGLEFLIYFQGNSAPDKSGLPSDRFSAERTGGSVSTLTIQRTQQEDSAVYLCASSLQGHEQYFGPGTRLTVT.

This clone has a handful of counts. The CDR3, as DNA: TGTGCCAGCAGCTTAGAGGAGCGGGCTCACTCCTACGAGCAGTACTTC. It translates to CASSLEERAHSYEQYF. This chain uses TRBV7-2 with TRBJ2-7; D possibly corresponds to TRBD2 (6 bases). From germline, CDR1 is SGHTA and CDR2 FQGNSA. This CDR3 has 16 amino acids. Deletions cut 1 base from V and 0 bases from J, with 13 bases between.

The CDR3 nucleotides read TGTGCCAGCAGCCAATCAGGCGGGTTTATTAGCTCCTACAATGAGCAGTTCTTC. Translated, it gives CASSQSGGFISSYNEQFF. V usage is TRBV16 and J usage is TRBJ2-1, with D tentatively TRBD2 (5 bases). Germline CDR1 is KGHSY and CDR2 is FQNENV. This CDR3 is 18 amino acids long. Trimming cost V 0 bases and J 0 bases, with 15 bases left between them. Full variable domain (outside the CDR3, taken from reference TRBV16 and TRBJ2-1): GEEVAQTPKHLVRGEGQKAKLYCAPIKGHSYVFWYQQVLKNEFKFLISFQNENVFDETGMPKERFSAKCLPNSPCSLEIQATKLEDSAVYFCASSQSGGFISSYNEQFFGPGTRLTVL.

The chain couples TRBV10-3 to TRBJ2-1, with D possibly matching TRBD2 (6 bases). This CDR3 has 15 residues. V lost 8 bases and J 7 bases, leaving 21 bases between the germline ends. Germline V lookup: CDR1 ENHRY, CDR2 SYGVKD. The CDR3 reads CAISPDYPMGNEQFF. The CDR3 nucleotides read TGTGCCATCTCTCCGGACTATCCTATGGGGAATGAGCAGTTCTTC.

The J gene is TRBJ2-1, the V gene TRBV19, with 9 bases lining up with TRBD2. V lost 8 bases and J lost 7; bases outside the gene matches: 9. CDR1 LNHDA and CDR2 SQIVND come from the germline V gene (reference sequence). The CDR3 runs to 14 residues. CDR3 in amino acids: CASVGGRAGNEQFF. In DNA form, the CDR3 reads TGTGCCAGTGTTGGCGGGAGGGCCGGGAATGAGCAGTTCTTC.

J is TRBJ2-5 and V is TRBV6-1; 12 bases fit TRBD2. This CDR3 has 15 residues. From germline, CDR1 is MNHNS and CDR2 SASEGT. V dropped 6 bases and J dropped 5; count of bases not matched to a gene: 7. CDR3 in amino acids: CASRPTSGSFETQYF. CDR3 in DNA: TGTGCCAGCAGGCCGACTAGCGGGAGTTTCGAGACCCAGTACTTC.

The V and J genes are TRBV6-1 and TRBJ1-4; the D is unclear. The CDR3 contains 18 residues. CDR1 and CDR2 (germline): MNHNS, SASEGT. V gave up 0 bases and J gave up 3 bases, with 17 bases separating them. CDR3: CASSEALWFGGPNEKLFF. Here the CDR3 DNA reads TGTGCCAGCAGTGAAGCGCTGTGGTTTGGAGGGCCTAATGAAAAACTGTTTTTT.

The chain joins TRBV7-2 to TRBJ2-5, with TRBD1 identical over 7 bases. Germline CDR1 SGHTA, CDR2 FQGNSA. V shed 3 bases, J shed 7 bases, and the junction held 11 bases outside the gene matches. The CDR3 sequence is 15 residues long. The CDR3 sequence is CASSFTSRGPRTQYF. CDR3 DNA: TGTGCCAGCAGCTTTACTTCAAGGGGGCCGAGGACCCAGTACTTC.

V gene TRBV28 combines with J gene TRBJ1-5, with D hard to call. The CDR3 extends over 17 amino acids. CDR1 is MDHEN and CDR2 is SYDVKM in the germline V gene. V shed 4 bases and J shed 3 bases, with 19 bases lying between them. The CDR3 is CASSYPGRGISNQPQHF. CDR3 coding DNA: TGTGCCAGCAGTTATCCCGGCAGAGGTATATCCAATCAGCCCCAGCATTTT.

To note about this clone: Other nucleotide sequences from this sample produce the same CDR3. The J gene is TRBJ2-2, the V gene TRBV7-2; D unclear. CDR1 SGHTA and CDR2 FQGNSA come from the germline V gene. V was cut by 6 bases and J by 3 bases, with 5 bases left in between. The length of the CDR3 is 12 residues. The CDR3 region is CASSSDTGELFF. The DNA of the CDR3 is TGTGCCAGCAGTTCGGACACCGGGGAGCTGTTTTTT.

The CDR3 reads CASSPREKPDTQYF. CDR3 DNA sequence: TGTGCCAGCTCTCCTAGGGAGAAACCAGATACGCAGTATTTT. The chain carries TRBV18 and TRBJ2-3; TRBD2 might be the D (5 bases). CDR1 and CDR2 from the germline V gene are KGHSH and LQKENI. The length of the CDR3 is 14 residues. The germline V and J ends were trimmed by 6 bases and 4 bases, with 14 bases remaining between them.

This chain connects TRBV11-2 to TRBJ2-1, with 13 nucleotides matching TRBD2. Germline V gene lookup returns CDR1 SGHAT and CDR2 FQNNGV. The CDR3 contains 17 residues. The V and J ends lost 2 bases and 8 bases, in that order; junction bases with no gene match: 9. In nucleotides, the CDR3 is TGTGCCAGCAGCTTAACCCGACTAGCGGGGGGTGCCGATGAGCAGTTCTTC. Translation: CASSLTRLAGGADEQFF.

The rearrangement joins TRBV6-5 to TRBJ2-1; D possibly corresponds to TRBD1 (5 bases). The ends were cut back, 7 bases at V and 10 bases at J, with 11 bases in the middle. The length of the CDR3 is 11 residues. Germline V gene data show CDR1 as MNHEY and CDR2 as SVGAGI. The CDR3 coding sequence is TGTGCCAGCACAGGGTTTGGGGAGCAGTTCTTC. It specifies CASTGFGEQFF.

The genes are TRBV14 and TRBJ1-1; 9 nucleotides align to TRBD1. The germline V gene encodes CDR1 SGHDN and CDR2 FVKESK. The junction had 6 bases not matched to a gene; V was cut back by 5 bases and J by 5 bases. CDR3 length equals 14 residues. The CDR3 protein is CASSYGQGRTEAFF. In DNA, the CDR3 is TGTGCCAGCAGCTACGGACAGGGGCGGACTGAAGCTTTCTTT.

The rearrangement uses TRBV19 and TRBJ2-1; 7 positions agree with TRBD2. After removal of 6 bases from V and 7 bases from J, the junction contained 12 bases not matched to a gene. The germline gives CDR1 LNHDA, CDR2 SQIVND (reference sequence). The CDR3 extends over 15 amino acids. The CDR3 sequence: CASRQTSLGNNEQFF. The CDR3 bases are TGTGCCAGTAGACAGACTAGCCTGGGTAATAATGAGCAGTTCTTC.